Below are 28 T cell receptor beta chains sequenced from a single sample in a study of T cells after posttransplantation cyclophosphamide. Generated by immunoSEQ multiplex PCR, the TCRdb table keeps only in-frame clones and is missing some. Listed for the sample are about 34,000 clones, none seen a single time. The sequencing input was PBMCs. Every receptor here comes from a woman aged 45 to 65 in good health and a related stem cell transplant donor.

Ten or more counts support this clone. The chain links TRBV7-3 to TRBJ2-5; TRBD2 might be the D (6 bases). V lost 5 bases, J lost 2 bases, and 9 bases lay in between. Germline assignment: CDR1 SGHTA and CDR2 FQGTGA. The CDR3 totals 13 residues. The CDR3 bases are TGTGCCAGCAGCCGCGGGGTTCAAGAGACCCAGTACTTC. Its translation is CASSRGVQETQYF.

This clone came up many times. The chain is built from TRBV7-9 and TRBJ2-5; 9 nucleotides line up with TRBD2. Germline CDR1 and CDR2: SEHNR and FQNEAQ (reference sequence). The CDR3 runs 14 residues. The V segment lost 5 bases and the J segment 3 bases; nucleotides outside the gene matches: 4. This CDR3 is CASSPGLAEETQYF. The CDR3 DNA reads TGTGCCAGCAGCCCGGGACTAGCTGAAGAGACCCAGTACTTC.

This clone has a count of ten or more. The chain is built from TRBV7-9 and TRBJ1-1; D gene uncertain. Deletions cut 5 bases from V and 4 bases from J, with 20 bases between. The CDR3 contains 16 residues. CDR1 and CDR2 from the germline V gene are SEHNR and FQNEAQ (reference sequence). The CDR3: CASSQGRALEGTEAFF. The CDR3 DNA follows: TGTGCCAGCAGCCAAGGAAGGGCCCTCGAGGGCACTGAAGCTTTCTTT.

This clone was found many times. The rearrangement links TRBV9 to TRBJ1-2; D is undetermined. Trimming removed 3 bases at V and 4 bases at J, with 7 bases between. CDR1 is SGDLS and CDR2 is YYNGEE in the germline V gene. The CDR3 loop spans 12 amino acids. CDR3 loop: CASSAGSYGYTF. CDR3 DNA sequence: TGTGCCAGCAGCGCAGGAAGCTATGGCTACACCTTC.

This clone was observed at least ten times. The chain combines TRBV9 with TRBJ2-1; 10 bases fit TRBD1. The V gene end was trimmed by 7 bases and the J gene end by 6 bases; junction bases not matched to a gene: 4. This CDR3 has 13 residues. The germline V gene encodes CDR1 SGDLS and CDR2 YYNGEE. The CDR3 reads CASGTGERNEQFF. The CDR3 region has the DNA TGTGCCAGCGGGACAGGGGAACGCAATGAGCAGTTCTTC.

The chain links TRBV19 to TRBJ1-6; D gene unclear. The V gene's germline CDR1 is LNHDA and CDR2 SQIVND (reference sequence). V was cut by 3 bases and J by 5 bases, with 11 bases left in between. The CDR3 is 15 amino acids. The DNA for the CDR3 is TGTGCCAGTAGTATGAAGGGCCGCAATAATTCACCCCTCCACTTT. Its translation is CASSMKGRNNSPLHF.

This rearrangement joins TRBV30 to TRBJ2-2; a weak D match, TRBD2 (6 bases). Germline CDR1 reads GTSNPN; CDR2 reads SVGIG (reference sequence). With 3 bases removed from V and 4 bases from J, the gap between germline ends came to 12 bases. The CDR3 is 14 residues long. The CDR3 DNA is TGTGCCTGGAGGTCGACTAGGGCCACCGGGGAGCTGTTTTTT. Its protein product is CAWRSTRATGELFF.

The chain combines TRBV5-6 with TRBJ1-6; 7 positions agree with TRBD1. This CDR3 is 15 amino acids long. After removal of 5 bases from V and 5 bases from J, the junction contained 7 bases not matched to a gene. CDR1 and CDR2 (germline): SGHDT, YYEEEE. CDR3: CASSTGTAHNSPLHF. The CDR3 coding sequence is TGTGCCAGCAGTACTGGGACAGCACATAATTCACCCCTCCACTTT. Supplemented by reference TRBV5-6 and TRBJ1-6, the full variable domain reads DAGVTQSPTHLIKTRGQQVTLRCSPKSGHDTVSWYQQALGQGPQFIFQYYEEEERQRGNFPDRFSGHQFPNYSSELNVNALLLGDSALYLCASSTGTAHNSPLHFGNGTRLTVT.

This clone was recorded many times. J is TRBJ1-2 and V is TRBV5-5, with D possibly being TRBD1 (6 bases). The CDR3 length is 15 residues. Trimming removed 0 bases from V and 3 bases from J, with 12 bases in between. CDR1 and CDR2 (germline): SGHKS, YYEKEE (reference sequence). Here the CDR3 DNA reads TGTGCCAGCAGCTTGGTGGGGGCATCGGACTATGGCTACACCTTC. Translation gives CASSLVGASDYGYTF.

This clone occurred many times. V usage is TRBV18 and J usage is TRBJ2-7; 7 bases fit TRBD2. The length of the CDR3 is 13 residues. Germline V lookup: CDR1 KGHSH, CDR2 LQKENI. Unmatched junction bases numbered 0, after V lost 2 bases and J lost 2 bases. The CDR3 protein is CASSPGTTYEQYF. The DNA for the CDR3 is TGTGCCAGCTCACCAGGGACTACCTACGAGCAGTACTTC.

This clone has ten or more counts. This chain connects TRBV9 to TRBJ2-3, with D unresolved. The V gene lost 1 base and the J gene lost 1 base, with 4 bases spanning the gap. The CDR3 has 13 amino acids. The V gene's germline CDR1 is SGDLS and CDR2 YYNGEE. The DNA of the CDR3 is TGTGCCAGCAGCGTAAGCCGCACAGATACGCAGTATTTT. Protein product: CASSVSRTDTQYF.

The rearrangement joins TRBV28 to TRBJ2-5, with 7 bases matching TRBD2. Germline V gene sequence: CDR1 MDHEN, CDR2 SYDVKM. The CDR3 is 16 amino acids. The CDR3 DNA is TGTGCGACGACCCAGGGAGGGCTCTTGACCGGAGAGACCCAGTACTTC. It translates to CATTQGGLLTGETQYF.

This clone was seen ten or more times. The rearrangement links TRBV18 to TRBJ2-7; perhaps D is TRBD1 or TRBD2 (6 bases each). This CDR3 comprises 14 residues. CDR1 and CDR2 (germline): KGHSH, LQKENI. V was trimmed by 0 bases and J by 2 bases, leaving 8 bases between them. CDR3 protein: CASSPPRDTYEQYF. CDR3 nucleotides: TGTGCCAGCTCACCACCGCGGGACACCTACGAGCAGTACTTC.

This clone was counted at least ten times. CDR3 DNA sequence: TGTGCCAGCAGTGAAACCCCCTTGTCCTGGGTAGCGGAATACTCTGGGGCCAACGTCCTGACTTTC. Encoded protein: CASSETPLSWVAEYSGANVLTF. The chain joins TRBV6-1 to TRBJ2-6; perhaps TRBD2 as D (6 bases). Looked up from germline, CDR1 is MNHNS and CDR2 is SASEGT. V was pared by 2 bases and J by 0 bases, with 26 bases between. CDR3 length equals 22 residues.

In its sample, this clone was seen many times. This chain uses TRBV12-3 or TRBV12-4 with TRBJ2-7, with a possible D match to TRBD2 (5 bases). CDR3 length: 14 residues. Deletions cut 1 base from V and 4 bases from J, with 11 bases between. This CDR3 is CASSLGGLAYEQYF. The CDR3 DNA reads TGTGCCAGCAGTTTAGGAGGGTTGGCGTACGAGCAGTACTTC.

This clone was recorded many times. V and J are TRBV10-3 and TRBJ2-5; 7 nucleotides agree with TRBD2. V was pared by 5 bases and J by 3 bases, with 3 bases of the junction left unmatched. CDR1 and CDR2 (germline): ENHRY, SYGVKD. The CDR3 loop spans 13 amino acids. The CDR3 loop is CAISPGGKETQYF. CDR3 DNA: TGTGCCATCAGTCCGGGGGGAAAAGAGACCCAGTACTTC.

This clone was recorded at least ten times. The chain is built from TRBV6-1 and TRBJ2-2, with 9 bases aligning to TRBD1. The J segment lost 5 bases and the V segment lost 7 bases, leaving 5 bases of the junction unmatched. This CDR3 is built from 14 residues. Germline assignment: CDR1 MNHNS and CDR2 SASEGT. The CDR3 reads CASNRDRETGELFF. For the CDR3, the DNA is TGTGCCAGCAACAGGGACAGGGAAACCGGGGAGCTGTTTTTT.

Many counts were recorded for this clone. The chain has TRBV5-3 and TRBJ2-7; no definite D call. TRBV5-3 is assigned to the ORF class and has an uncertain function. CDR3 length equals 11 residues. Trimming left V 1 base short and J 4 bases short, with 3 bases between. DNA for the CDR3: TGTGCCAGAAGCTTGCGGTACGAGCAGTACTTC. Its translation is CARSLRYEQYF.

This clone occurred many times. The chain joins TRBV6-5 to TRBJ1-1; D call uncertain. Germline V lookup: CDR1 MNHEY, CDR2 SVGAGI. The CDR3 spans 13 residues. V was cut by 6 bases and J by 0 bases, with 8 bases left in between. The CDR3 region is CASSTRLNTEAFF. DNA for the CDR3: TGTGCCAGCAGCACTAGGTTGAACACTGAAGCTTTCTTT.

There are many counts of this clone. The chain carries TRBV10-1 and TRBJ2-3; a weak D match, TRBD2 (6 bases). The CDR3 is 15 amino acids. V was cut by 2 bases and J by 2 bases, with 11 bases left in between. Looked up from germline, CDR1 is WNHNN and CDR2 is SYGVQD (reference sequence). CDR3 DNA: TGCGCCAGCAGTGAGAGGGACTCCCCCACAGATACGCAGTATTTT. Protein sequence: CASSERDSPTDTQYF.

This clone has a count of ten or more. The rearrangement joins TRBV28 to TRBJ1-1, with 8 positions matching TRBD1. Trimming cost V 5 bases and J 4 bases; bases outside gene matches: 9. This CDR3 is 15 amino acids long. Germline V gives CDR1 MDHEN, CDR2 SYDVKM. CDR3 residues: CASSPRQGLVTEAFF. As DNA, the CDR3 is TGTGCCAGCAGTCCCCGACAGGGGCTGGTCACTGAAGCTTTCTTT. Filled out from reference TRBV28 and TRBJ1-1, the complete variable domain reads DVKVTQSSRYLVKRTGEKVFLECVQDMDHENMFWYRQDPGLGLRLIYFSYDVKMKEKGDIPEGYSVSREKKERFSLILESASTNQTSMYLCASSPRQGLVTEAFFGQGTRLTVV.

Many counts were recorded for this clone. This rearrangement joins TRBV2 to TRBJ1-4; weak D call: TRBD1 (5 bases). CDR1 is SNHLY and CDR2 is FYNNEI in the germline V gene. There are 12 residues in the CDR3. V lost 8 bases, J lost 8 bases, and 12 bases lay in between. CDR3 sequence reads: CASDGGDEKLFF. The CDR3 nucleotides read TGTGCCAGCGACGGCGGGGACGAAAAACTGTTTTTT.

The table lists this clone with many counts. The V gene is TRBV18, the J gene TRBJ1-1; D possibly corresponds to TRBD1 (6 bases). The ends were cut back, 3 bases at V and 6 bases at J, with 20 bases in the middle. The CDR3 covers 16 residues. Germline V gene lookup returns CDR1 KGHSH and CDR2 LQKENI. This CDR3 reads CASSPFAGTQGSEAFF. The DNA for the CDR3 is TGTGCCAGCTCACCCTTCGCGGGCACACAGGGATCTGAAGCTTTCTTT.

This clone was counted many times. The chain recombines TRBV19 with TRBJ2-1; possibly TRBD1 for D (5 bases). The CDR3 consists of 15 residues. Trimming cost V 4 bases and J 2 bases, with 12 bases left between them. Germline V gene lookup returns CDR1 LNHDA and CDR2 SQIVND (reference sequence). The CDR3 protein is CASSKGAPAYNEQFF. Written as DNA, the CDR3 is TGTGCCAGTAGTAAAGGGGCTCCAGCCTACAATGAGCAGTTCTTC.

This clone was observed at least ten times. The CDR3, as DNA: TGTGCCAGCAGCTTGGGCCTAGCGGGGAACAATGAGCAGTTCTTC. Its protein product is CASSLGLAGNNEQFF. This chain links TRBV5-6 with TRBJ2-1; 9 bases line up with TRBD2. This CDR3 contains 15 residues. CDR1 SGHDT and CDR2 YYEEEE come from the germline V gene. V lost 0 bases and J lost 5; bases outside the gene matches: 3.

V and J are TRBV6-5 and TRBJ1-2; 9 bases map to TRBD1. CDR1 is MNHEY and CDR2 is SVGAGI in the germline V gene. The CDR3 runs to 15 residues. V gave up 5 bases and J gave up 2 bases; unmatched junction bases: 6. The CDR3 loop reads CASSIGTGWNYGYTF. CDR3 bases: TGTGCCAGCAGTATCGGGACAGGGTGGAACTATGGCTACACCTTC.

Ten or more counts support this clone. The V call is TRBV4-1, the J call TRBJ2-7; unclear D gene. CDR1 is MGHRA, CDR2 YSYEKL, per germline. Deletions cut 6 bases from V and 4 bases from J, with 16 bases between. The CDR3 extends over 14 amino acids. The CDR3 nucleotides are TGCGCCAGCAGTGCCACGGGTTTGTCGTACGAGCAGTACTTC. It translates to CASSATGLSYEQYF.

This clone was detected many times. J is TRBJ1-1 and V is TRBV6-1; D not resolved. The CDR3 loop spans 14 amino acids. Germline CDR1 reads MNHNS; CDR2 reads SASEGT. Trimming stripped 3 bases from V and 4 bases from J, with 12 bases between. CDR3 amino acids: CASSELRAATEAFF. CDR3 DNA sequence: TGTGCCAGCAGTGAGTTGAGGGCCGCCACTGAAGCTTTCTTT.